This TCR beta chain was captured by sequencing in a study of human T cells and chemical hapten exposure. TCRdb redid the calling of the RACE reads with MiXCR, one entry per CDR3 protein. The profile shows some 89,000 distinct CDR3 sequences, 25% to 35% of them singletons. Regarding the study as a whole: PT1 expanded TCR numbers tracked positively with patch test score.

Described time point: patch test 3, about 24 weeks after DPC sensitization. The treatment was: therapeutic diphenylcyclopropenone sensitization with weekly scalp DPC. Comment on this clonotype: The antigen is not known.

The receptor was derived from a man aged 40-55 years with alopecia areata. Some clones in this sample may be carry-over from other donors' samples. The source was whole blood, collected in connection with sensitization to the hapten diphenylcyclopropenone (DPC).

CDR3 sequence: CASSYRTGFHSPLHF. DNA for the CDR3: TGTGCCAGCAGTTACCGGACAGGGTTCCATTCACCCCTCCACTTT. This chain uses TRBV6-5 with TRBJ1-6; 8 nucleotides match TRBD1. Trimming took 2 bases from V and 8 from J; bases not matched to a gene: 5. The germline V gene has CDR1 MNHEY and CDR2 SVGAGI. The CDR3 loop spans 15 amino acids.